This entry lists 9 T cell receptor beta chains sequenced from one sample in a study of identical twins. TCRdb processed the 5' RACE reads anew with MiXCR; each CDR3 protein has one entry. The sample lists 500,000 or so distinct CDR3 sequences, less than 25% seen once, with about 0.91% in the top ten. This same sample was also taken into another study, of T cells expressing NK-cell markers.

The specimen sequenced was CD4+ T cells sorted from blood. These receptors originate from a woman aged 18 to 35 in good health.

The rearrangement links TRBV20-1 to TRBJ2-7; a possible D gene is TRBD2 (5 bases). Germline CDR1 and CDR2: DFQATT and SNEGSKA (reference sequence). The CDR3 consists of 17 residues. Trimming removed 0 bases at V and 7 bases at J, with 25 bases between. CDR3 DNA: TGCAGTGCTAGAGATCCCCGCGCGGGCGGGCACCTCCTGGAGCAGTACTTC. Encoded protein: CSARDPRAGGHLLEQYF.

The chain carries TRBV13 and TRBJ2-1; 8 nucleotides align to TRBD2. Germline CDR1 is PRHDT and CDR2 is FYEKMQ (reference sequence). The CDR3 is made up of 14 amino acids. With 5 bases clipped from V and 7 bases from J, the junction kept 7 bases outside the gene matches. The CDR3 nucleotides read TGTGCCAGCAGCCGTCCGGGAGGGTTAAATGAGCAGTTCTTC. It translates to CASSRPGGLNEQFF.

This rearrangement joins TRBV12-3 or TRBV12-4 to TRBJ2-7, with D uncertain. The CDR3 spans 19 residues. With 1 base removed from V and 2 bases from J, the gap between germline ends came to 24 bases. The CDR3 reads CASSLGTGSFTPAPYEQYF. CDR3 sequence (DNA): TGTGCCAGCAGTTTAGGAACCGGTAGCTTTACCCCTGCTCCCTACGAGCAGTACTTC.

This chain joins TRBV25-1 and TRBJ2-5, with 7 bases that match TRBD1. V lost 4 bases and J lost 5; bases outside the gene matches: 7. CDR3 length: 14 residues. Germline assignment: CDR1 MGHDK and CDR2 SYGVNS. CDR3 sequence: CASSAPGGWETQYF. DNA for the CDR3: TGTGCCAGCAGTGCGCCAGGGGGATGGGAGACCCAGTACTTC.

This clonotype was detected a few times. This chain connects TRBV20-1 to TRBJ1-4; D call uncertain. The V gene's germline CDR1 is DFQATT and CDR2 SNEGSKA (reference sequence). The length of the CDR3 is 14 residues. The V and J ends lost 0 bases and 7 bases respectively, with 12 bases between them. This chain's CDR3 is CSARDRRRSEKLFF. In nucleotides, the CDR3 is TGCAGTGCTAGAGATCGGCGGCGGAGTGAAAAACTGTTTTTT.

Concerning this clonotype: Because the CDR3 is missing its conserved closing phenylalanine or tryptophan, this is likely a read error. The chain joins TRBV20-1 to TRBJ2-3; TRBD1 might be the D (5 bases). Germline V gene lookup returns CDR1 DFQATT and CDR2 SNEGSKA (reference sequence). CDR3 length: 14 amino acids. V was shortened by 3 bases and J by 6 bases, with 16 bases between the two germline ends. In nucleotides, the CDR3 is TGCAGTGCTAGGGATCCTCAGGGTCCTGATACGCAGTATCTT. Translated: CSARDPQGPDTQYL.

This chain connects TRBV6-2 or TRBV6-3 to TRBJ1-5; D unclear. Germline CDR1 is MNHEY and CDR2 is SVGEGT. The CDR3 runs 13 residues. V lost 6 bases to trimming and J lost 5 bases, with 11 bases between them. CDR3 sequence: CASRTREDQPQHF. The DNA for the CDR3 is TGTGCCAGCAGAACTAGGGAGGATCAGCCCCAGCATTTT.

The CDR3 region is CASSLVVRGGYEQYF. For the CDR3, the DNA is TGTGCCAGCAGCTTAGTGGTCAGGGGTGGCTACGAGCAGTACTTC. The chain recombines TRBV7-2 with TRBJ2-7; tentative D call: TRBD1 (6 bases). The CDR3 has 15 residues. Trimming stripped 1 base from V and 3 bases from J, with 13 bases between. Germline CDR1 is SGHTA and CDR2 is FQGNSA.

V is TRBV7-2 and J is TRBJ2-4; TRBD2 might be the D (7 bases). The CDR3 sequence is 14 residues long. CDR1 is SGHTA and CDR2 is FQGNSA in the germline V gene. V was clipped by 5 bases and J by 7 bases, with 15 bases between them. The CDR3 spells CASSGLGGGNIQYF. CDR3 sequence (DNA): TGTGCCAGCAGCGGTCTAGGGGGAGGGAACATTCAGTACTTC.